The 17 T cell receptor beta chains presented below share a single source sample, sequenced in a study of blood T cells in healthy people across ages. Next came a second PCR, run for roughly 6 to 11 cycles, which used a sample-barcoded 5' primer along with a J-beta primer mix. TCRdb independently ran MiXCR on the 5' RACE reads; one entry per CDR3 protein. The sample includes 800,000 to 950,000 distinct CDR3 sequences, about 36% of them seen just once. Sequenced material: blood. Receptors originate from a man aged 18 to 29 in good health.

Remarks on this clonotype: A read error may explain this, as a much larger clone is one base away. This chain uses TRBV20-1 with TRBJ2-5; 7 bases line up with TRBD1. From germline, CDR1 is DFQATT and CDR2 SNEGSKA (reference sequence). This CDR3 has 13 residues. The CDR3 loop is CGARGQERETQYF. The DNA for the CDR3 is TGCGGTGCTAGAGGACAGGAAAGGGAGACCCAGTACTTC.

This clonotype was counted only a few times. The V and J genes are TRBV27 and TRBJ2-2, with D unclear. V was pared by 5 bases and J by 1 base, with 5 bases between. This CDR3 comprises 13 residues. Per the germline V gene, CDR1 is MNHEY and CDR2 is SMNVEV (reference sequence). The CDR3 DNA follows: TGTGCCAGCAGTACAAAGAACACCGGGGAGCTGTTTTTT. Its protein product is CASSTKNTGELFF.

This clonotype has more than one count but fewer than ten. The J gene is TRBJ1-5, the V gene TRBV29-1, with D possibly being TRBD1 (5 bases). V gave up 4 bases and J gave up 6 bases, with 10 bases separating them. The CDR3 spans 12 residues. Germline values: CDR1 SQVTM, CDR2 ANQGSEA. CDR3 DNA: TGCAGCGTTGGGGCAAGGGGTCAGCCCCAGCATTTT. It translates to CSVGARGQPQHF.

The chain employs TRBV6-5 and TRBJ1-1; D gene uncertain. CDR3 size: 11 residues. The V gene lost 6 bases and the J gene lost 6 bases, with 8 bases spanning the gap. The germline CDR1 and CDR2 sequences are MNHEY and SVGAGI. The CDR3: CASRNGAEAFF. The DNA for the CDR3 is TGTGCCAGCAGAAACGGGGCTGAAGCTTTCTTT.

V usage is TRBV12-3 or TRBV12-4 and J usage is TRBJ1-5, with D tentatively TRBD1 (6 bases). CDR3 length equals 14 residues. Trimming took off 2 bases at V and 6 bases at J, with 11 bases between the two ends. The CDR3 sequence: CASSLQGGAQPQHF. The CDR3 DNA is TGTGCCAGCAGTTTACAAGGGGGGGCTCAGCCCCAGCATTTT.

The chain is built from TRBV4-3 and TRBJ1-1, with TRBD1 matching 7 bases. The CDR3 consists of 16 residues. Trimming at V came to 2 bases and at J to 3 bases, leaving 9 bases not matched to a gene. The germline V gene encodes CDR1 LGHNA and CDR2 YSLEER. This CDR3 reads CASSQRHRGLDTEAFF. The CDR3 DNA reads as TGCGCCAGCAGCCAACGTCACAGGGGCTTAGACACTGAAGCTTTCTTT.

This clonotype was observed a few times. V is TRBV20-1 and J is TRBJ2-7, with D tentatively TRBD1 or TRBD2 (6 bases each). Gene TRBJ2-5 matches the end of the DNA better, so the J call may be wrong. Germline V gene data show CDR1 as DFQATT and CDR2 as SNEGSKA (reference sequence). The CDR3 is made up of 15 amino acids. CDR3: CSARDGGGGEETQYF. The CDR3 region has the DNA TGCAGTGCTAGAGATGGAGGGGGAGGAGAGGAGACCCAGTACTTC.

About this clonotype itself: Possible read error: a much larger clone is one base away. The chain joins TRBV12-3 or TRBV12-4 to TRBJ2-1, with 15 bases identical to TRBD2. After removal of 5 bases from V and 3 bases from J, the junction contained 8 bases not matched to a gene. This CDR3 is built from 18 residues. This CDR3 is CASSPMGTSGGNYNEQFF. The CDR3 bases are TGTGCCAGCAGTCCGATGGGGACTAGCGGGGGGAACTACAATGAGCAGTTCTTC.

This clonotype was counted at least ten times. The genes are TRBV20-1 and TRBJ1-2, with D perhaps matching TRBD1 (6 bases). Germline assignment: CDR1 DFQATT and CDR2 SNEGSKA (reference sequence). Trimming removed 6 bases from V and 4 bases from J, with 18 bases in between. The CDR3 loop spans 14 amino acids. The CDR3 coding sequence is TGCAGTGCCGGGGGGGCAGGGAAGCCCTATGGCTACACCTTC. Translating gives CSAGGAGKPYGYTF.

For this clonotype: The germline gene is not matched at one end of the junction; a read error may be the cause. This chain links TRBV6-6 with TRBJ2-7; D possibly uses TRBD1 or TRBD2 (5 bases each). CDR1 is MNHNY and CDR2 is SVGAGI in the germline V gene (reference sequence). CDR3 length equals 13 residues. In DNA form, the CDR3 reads TGTGCCACCTCACGGGACGGCTCCTACGGGCAGTACTTC. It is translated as CATSRDGSYGQYF.

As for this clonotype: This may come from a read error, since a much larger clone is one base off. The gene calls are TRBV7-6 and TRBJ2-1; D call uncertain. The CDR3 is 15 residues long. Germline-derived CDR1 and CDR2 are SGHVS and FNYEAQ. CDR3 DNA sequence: TGTCCCAGCAGCTTTTCCCCGGGCTCCTACAATGAGCAGTTCTTC. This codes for CPSSFSPGSYNEQFF.

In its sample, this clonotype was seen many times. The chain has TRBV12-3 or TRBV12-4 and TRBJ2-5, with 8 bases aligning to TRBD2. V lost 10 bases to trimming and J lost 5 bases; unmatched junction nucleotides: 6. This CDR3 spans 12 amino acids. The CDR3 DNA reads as TGTGCCACCAGCCGGGGGGGGGAGACCCAGTACTTC. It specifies CATSRGGETQYF.

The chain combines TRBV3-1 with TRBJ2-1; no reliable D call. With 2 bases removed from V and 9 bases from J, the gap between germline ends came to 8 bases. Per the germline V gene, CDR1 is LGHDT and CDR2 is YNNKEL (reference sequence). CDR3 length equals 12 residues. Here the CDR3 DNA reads TGTGCCAGCAGCCAATTGCGTGGTGAGCAGTTCTTC. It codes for CASSQLRGEQFF.

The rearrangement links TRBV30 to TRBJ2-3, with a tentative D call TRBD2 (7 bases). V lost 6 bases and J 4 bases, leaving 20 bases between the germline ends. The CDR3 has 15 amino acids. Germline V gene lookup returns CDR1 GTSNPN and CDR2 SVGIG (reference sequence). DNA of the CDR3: TGTGCCTGTACCCGGGGGGCGGTTGGTTCAGATACGCAGTATTTT. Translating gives CACTRGAVGSDTQYF.

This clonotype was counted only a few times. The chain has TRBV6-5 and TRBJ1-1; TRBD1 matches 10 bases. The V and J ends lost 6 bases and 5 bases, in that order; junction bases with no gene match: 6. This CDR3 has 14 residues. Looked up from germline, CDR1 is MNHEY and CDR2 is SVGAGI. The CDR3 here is CASRTGGLVTEAFF. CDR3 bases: TGTGCCAGCAGGACAGGGGGCTTAGTGACTGAAGCTTTCTTT.

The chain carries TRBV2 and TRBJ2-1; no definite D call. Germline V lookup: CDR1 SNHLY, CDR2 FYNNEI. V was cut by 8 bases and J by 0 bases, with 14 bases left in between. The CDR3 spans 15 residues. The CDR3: CASLGRKDSYNEQFF. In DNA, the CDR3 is TGTGCCAGCTTAGGGCGAAAGGACTCCTACAATGAGCAGTTCTTC.

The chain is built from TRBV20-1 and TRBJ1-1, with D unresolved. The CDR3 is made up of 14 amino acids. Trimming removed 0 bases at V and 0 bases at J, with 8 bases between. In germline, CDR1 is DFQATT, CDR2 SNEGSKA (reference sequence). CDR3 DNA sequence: TGCAGTGCTAGAGAAAACAGTATGAACACTGAAGCTTTCTTT. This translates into CSARENSMNTEAFF.